The clone carrying this T cell receptor beta chain has ten or more counts. Its antigen is currently unknown. Amplification of TCR beta CDR3 regions was performed using RNA transcripts as template. First-round RT-PCR of the TCR CDR3 relied on the HTBI primer set. In TCRdb, the multiplex PCR reads were re-called with MiXCR into one record per CDR3 protein. The sample has roughly 180,000 distinct CDR3 sequences; around 8.9% are singletons. Preceding any ophthalmopathy symptoms, the blood sample dates from first hyperthyroidism diagnosis. Using over 8.5 ml of fresh peripheral blood, PBMCs were prepared. The data are from a study of T cells in Graves' hyperthyroidism and ophthalmopathy. Germline V lookup: CDR1 KGHSH, CDR2 LQKENI. The V end lost 5 bases, the J end lost 3 bases, and 17 bases lay between the germline ends. This CDR3 contains 15 residues. Findings and limits, study-wide: Researchers found most expanded thyroid clonotypes above 0.001 in blood as well.

Sequenced: blood. The chain links TRBV18 to TRBJ2-7, with a weak D call TRBD1 (5 bases). The receptor comes from a woman between 18 and 29 years old with Graves' hyperthyroidism that later progressed to Graves' ophthalmopathy. CDR3 nucleotides: TGTGCCAGCTCAGCCCCCGACAGATCAATCTACGAGCAGTACTTC. This gives the protein CASSAPDRSIYEQYF.